This is a list of T cell receptor beta chains from one sample in a study of control samples from healthy donors and cancer patients. The table came from immunoSEQ multiplex PCR; TCRdb's copy has only in-frame clones and leaves some out. The profile covers about 92,000 clones, with roughly four fifths appearing a single time and around 10% taken by the ten largest. Sample: blood. Every receptor here comes from a woman aged 60-75 years in good health. The CDR3 runs from the conserved cysteine through the conserved F or W. Each record gives: V gene, clone size, D gene, J gene, CDR3 length, CDR3 protein, CDR3 DNA. The D gene is left open where the match is weak. Where a row states a size, it is once, few, many or the class of an expanded clone; other rows omit it.

v_call: TRBV2
clone_size: .
d_call: TRBD1
j_call: TRBJ1-6
cdr3_length: 17
cdr3_aa: CASSGRQGLSYNSPLHF
cdr3_nt: TGTGCCAGCAGTGGCAGACAGGGTCTCTCCTATAATTCACCCCTCCACTTT

v_call: TRBV18
clone_size: .
d_call: .
j_call: TRBJ1-1
cdr3_length: 12
cdr3_aa: CASSPQGAEAFF
cdr3_nt: TGTGCCAGCTCACCACAAGGGGCCGAAGCTTTCTTT

v_call: TRBV24-1
clone_size: .
d_call: TRBD2
j_call: TRBJ2-3
cdr3_length: 13
cdr3_aa: CATSSSGQDTQYF
cdr3_nt: TGTGCCACCAGTTCTAGCGGGCAAGATACGCAGTATTTT

v_call: TRBV7-8
clone_size: .
d_call: TRBD1
j_call: TRBJ1-1
cdr3_length: 15
cdr3_aa: CASNSRGQGDTEAFF
cdr3_nt: TGTGCCAGCAACTCGAGGGGGCAGGGGGACACTGAAGCTTTCTTT

v_call: TRBV11-3
clone_size: once
d_call: TRBD1
j_call: TRBJ1-2
cdr3_length: 14
cdr3_aa: CASRIRDRDDGYTF
cdr3_nt: TGTGCCAGCAGAATCCGGGACAGGGATGATGGCTACACCTTC

v_call: TRBV19
clone_size: once
d_call: TRBD2
j_call: TRBJ2-2
cdr3_length: 15
cdr3_aa: CASSWKRGNTGELFF
cdr3_nt: TGTGCCAGTAGTTGGAAGCGGGGGAACACCGGGGAGCTGTTTTTT

v_call: TRBV5-1
clone_size: few
d_call: TRBD2
j_call: TRBJ2-7
cdr3_length: 17
cdr3_aa: CASSLWGGDSGTYEQYF
cdr3_nt: TGCGCCAGCAGCTTGTGGGGGGGGGATAGCGGGACTTACGAGCAGTACTTC

v_call: TRBV20-1
clone_size: .
d_call: TRBD2
j_call: TRBJ2-7
cdr3_length: 14
cdr3_aa: CSASVGTIPYEQYF
cdr3_nt: TGCAGTGCTAGTGTCGGGACTATTCCCTACGAGCAGTACTTC

v_call: TRBV6-5
clone_size: .
d_call: .
j_call: TRBJ2-2
cdr3_length: 13
cdr3_aa: CATRPPVTGELFF
cdr3_nt: TGTGCCACCAGACCGCCTGTCACCGGGGAGCTGTTTTTT

v_call: TRBV9
clone_size: .
d_call: .
j_call: TRBJ2-1
cdr3_length: 15
cdr3_aa: CAGRPSDALVSEQFF
cdr3_nt: TGTGCCGGACGACCCTCCGATGCCTTGGTGAGTGAGCAGTTCTTC

v_call: TRBV10-1
clone_size: few
d_call: TRBD2
j_call: TRBJ2-2
cdr3_length: 19
cdr3_aa: CASTYSSTSGGVNTGELFF
cdr3_nt: TGCGCCAGCACCTACTCCTCGACTAGCGGGGGGGTGAACACCGGGGAGCTGTTTTTT

v_call: TRBV15
clone_size: .
d_call: .
j_call: TRBJ1-5
cdr3_length: 12
cdr3_aa: CATSIGDQPQHF
cdr3_nt: TGTGCCACCAGCATCGGGGATCAGCCCCAGCATTTT

v_call: TRBV4-2
clone_size: few
d_call: TRBD2
j_call: TRBJ2-2
cdr3_length: 17
cdr3_aa: CASSRAIGTSGTGELFF
cdr3_nt: TGTGCCAGCAGCCGAGCCATCGGGACTAGTGGCACCGGGGAGCTGTTTTTT

v_call: TRBV5-1
clone_size: .
d_call: TRBD1
j_call: TRBJ1-4
cdr3_length: 17
cdr3_aa: CASSLATGAITNEKLFF
cdr3_nt: TGCGCCAGCAGCTTGGCGACAGGGGCGATAACTAATGAAAAACTGTTTTTT

v_call: TRBV2
clone_size: .
d_call: .
j_call: TRBJ1-2
cdr3_length: 12
cdr3_aa: CASSAGGYGYTF
cdr3_nt: TGTGCCAGCAGCGCGGGGGGCTATGGCTACACCTTC

v_call: TRBV3-1/TRBV3-2
clone_size: .
d_call: TRBD1
j_call: TRBJ1-3
cdr3_length: 15
cdr3_aa: CASSQARGHGNTIYF
cdr3_nt: TGTGCCAGCAGCCAAGCGAGGGGGCACGGAAACACCATATATTTT

v_call: TRBV28
clone_size: .
d_call: TRBD2
j_call: TRBJ2-3
cdr3_length: 15
cdr3_aa: CASSFAGESTDTQYF
cdr3_nt: TGTGCCAGCAGTTTTGCGGGAGAGAGCACAGATACGCAGTATTTT

v_call: TRBV3-1/TRBV3-2
clone_size: .
d_call: .
j_call: TRBJ1-1
cdr3_length: 14
cdr3_aa: CASSPQTGDAEAFF
cdr3_nt: TGTGCCAGCAGCCCACAAACGGGGGACGCTGAAGCTTTCTTT

v_call: TRBV2
clone_size: few
d_call: TRBD2
j_call: TRBJ2-5
cdr3_length: 16
cdr3_aa: CASSPGTSQYQETQYF
cdr3_nt: TGTGCCAGCAGCCCCGGGACTAGCCAGTACCAAGAGACCCAGTACTTC

v_call: TRBV6-5
clone_size: .
d_call: .
j_call: TRBJ1-2
cdr3_length: 13
cdr3_aa: CAGRRDGNYGYTF
cdr3_nt: TGTGCCGGCCGAAGGGACGGAAACTATGGCTACACCTTC

v_call: TRBV14
clone_size: once
d_call: TRBD2
j_call: TRBJ2-1
cdr3_length: 16
cdr3_aa: CASSQVALAGGHEQFF
cdr3_nt: TGTGCCAGCAGCCAAGTCGCCCTAGCGGGAGGCCATGAGCAGTTCTTC

v_call: TRBV5-8
clone_size: once
d_call: .
j_call: TRBJ2-3
cdr3_length: 16
cdr3_aa: CASSLELVVSTDTQYF
cdr3_nt: TGTGCCAGCAGCTTGGAACTAGTGGTGAGCACAGATACGCAGTATTTT

v_call: TRBV19
clone_size: .
d_call: TRBD1
j_call: TRBJ1-4
cdr3_length: 14
cdr3_aa: CATGPGQGLAGLFF
cdr3_nt: TGTGCCACAGGACCGGGACAGGGGTTAGCCGGACTGTTTTTT

v_call: TRBV7-9
clone_size: once
d_call: TRBD1
j_call: TRBJ2-3
cdr3_length: 14
cdr3_aa: CASSATGGADTQYF
cdr3_nt: TGTGCCAGCAGCGCTACAGGGGGCGCAGATACGCAGTATTTT

v_call: TRBV4-1
clone_size: .
d_call: TRBD1
j_call: TRBJ2-7
cdr3_length: 15
cdr3_aa: CASRPTGQRNYEQYF
cdr3_nt: TGCGCCAGCAGGCCGACGGGACAGCGGAACTACGAGCAGTACTTC

v_call: TRBV4-3
clone_size: .
d_call: .
j_call: TRBJ2-7
cdr3_length: 15
cdr3_aa: CASSQDKARGGEQYF
cdr3_nt: TGCGCCAGCAGCCAAGATAAGGCCAGGGGTGGCGAGCAGTACTTC

v_call: TRBV6-5
clone_size: .
d_call: .
j_call: TRBJ2-7
cdr3_length: 12
cdr3_aa: CASDYGVYEQYF
cdr3_nt: TGTGCCAGCGATTACGGAGTCTACGAGCAGTACTTC

v_call: TRBV27
clone_size: once
d_call: TRBD1
j_call: TRBJ2-7
cdr3_length: 15
cdr3_aa: CASSWSGTGPYEQYF
cdr3_nt: TGTGCCAGCAGTTGGAGTGGGACAGGGCCCTACGAGCAGTACTTC

v_call: TRBV5-1
clone_size: .
d_call: .
j_call: TRBJ1-1
cdr3_length: 14
cdr3_aa: CASSSDKGPTEAFF
cdr3_nt: TGCGCCAGCAGCTCGGACAAGGGCCCGACTGAAGCTTTCTTT

v_call: TRBV6-6
clone_size: once
d_call: .
j_call: TRBJ1-2
cdr3_length: 12
cdr3_aa: CASKDEYYGYTF
cdr3_nt: TGTGCCAGCAAGGACGAATACTATGGCTACACCTTC

v_call: TRBV4-1
clone_size: .
d_call: .
j_call: TRBJ1-1
cdr3_length: 14
cdr3_aa: CASSQGAGGLEAFF
cdr3_nt: TGCGCCAGCAGCCAAGGCGCCGGCGGTCTTGAAGCTTTCTTT

v_call: TRBV18
clone_size: .
d_call: .
j_call: TRBJ2-3
cdr3_length: 15
cdr3_aa: CASSPPSGNTDTQYF
cdr3_nt: TGTGCCAGCTCACCACCTAGCGGCAACACAGATACGCAGTATTTT

v_call: TRBV4-3
clone_size: .
d_call: .
j_call: TRBJ1-3
cdr3_length: 15
cdr3_aa: CASSQEKGTGNTIYF
cdr3_nt: TGCGCCAGCAGCCAAGAGAAGGGGACCGGAAACACCATATATTTT

v_call: TRBV5-1
clone_size: .
d_call: .
j_call: TRBJ2-3
cdr3_length: 15
cdr3_aa: CASSPNVPRPGTQYF
cdr3_nt: TGCGCCAGCAGCCCCAATGTCCCCCGCCCAGGTACGCAGTATTTT

v_call: TRBV4-1
clone_size: .
d_call: .
j_call: TRBJ1-5
cdr3_length: 16
cdr3_aa: CASSQAGTGSNQPQHF
cdr3_nt: TGCGCCAGCAGCCAGGCCGGGACGGGTAGCAATCAGCCCCAGCATTTT

v_call: TRBV9
clone_size: .
d_call: TRBD1
j_call: TRBJ1-2
cdr3_length: 14
cdr3_aa: CASSAQGDRYGYTF
cdr3_nt: TGTGCCAGCAGCGCCCAGGGGGACCGCTATGGCTACACCTTC

v_call: TRBV11-2
clone_size: .
d_call: .
j_call: TRBJ2-3
cdr3_length: 15
cdr3_aa: CASSFEAHGADTQYF
cdr3_nt: TGTGCCAGCAGCTTTGAGGCGCACGGCGCAGATACGCAGTATTTT

v_call: TRBV1
clone_size: medium-sized
d_call: .
j_call: TRBJ2-5
cdr3_length: 16
cdr3_aa: CTSSQDLNTSGGSDYF
cdr3_nt: TGCACCAGCAGCCAAGATCTTAATACTAGCGGGGGCTCCGACTACTTC

v_call: TRBV5-6
clone_size: .
d_call: TRBD1
j_call: TRBJ1-6
cdr3_length: 15
cdr3_aa: CASRLGTGTNSPLHF
cdr3_nt: TGTGCCAGCAGGCTGGGGACAGGGACTAATTCACCCCTCCACTTT

v_call: TRBV28
clone_size: .
d_call: TRBD2
j_call: TRBJ2-4
cdr3_length: 14
cdr3_aa: CASKVSGNANIQYF
cdr3_nt: TGTGCCAGTAAAGTAAGCGGGAATGCGAACATTCAGTACTTC

v_call: TRBV3-1/TRBV3-2
clone_size: .
d_call: .
j_call: TRBJ1-2
cdr3_length: 14
cdr3_aa: CASSQDPLFFGYTF
cdr3_nt: TGTGCCAGCAGCCAAGATCCCCTCTTTTTTGGCTACACCTTC

v_call: TRBV7-2
clone_size: .
d_call: .
j_call: TRBJ2-7
cdr3_length: 13
cdr3_aa: CASSFPFGYEQYF
cdr3_nt: TGTGCCAGCAGCTTTCCCTTTGGATACGAGCAGTACTTC

v_call: TRBV7-8
clone_size: .
d_call: .
j_call: TRBJ2-5
cdr3_length: 14
cdr3_aa: CASSLALEQETQYF
cdr3_nt: TGTGCCAGCAGCTTAGCGCTAGAACAAGAGACCCAGTACTTC

v_call: TRBV19
clone_size: .
d_call: TRBD1
j_call: TRBJ1-2
cdr3_length: 14
cdr3_aa: CASSIGTGAYGYTF
cdr3_nt: TGTGCCAGTAGTATAGGGACAGGAGCCTATGGCTACACCTTC

v_call: TRBV4-2
clone_size: .
d_call: .
j_call: TRBJ2-7
cdr3_length: 17
cdr3_aa: CASSQVGLREATYEQYF
cdr3_nt: TGTGCCAGCAGCCAAGTCGGACTGAGGGAGGCTACCTACGAGCAGTACTTC

v_call: TRBV12-3/TRBV12-4
clone_size: .
d_call: .
j_call: TRBJ1-1
cdr3_length: 13
cdr3_aa: CASSLSWSTEAFF
cdr3_nt: TGTGCCAGCAGTTTAAGTTGGAGCACTGAAGCTTTCTTT

v_call: TRBV19
clone_size: .
d_call: .
j_call: TRBJ1-2
cdr3_length: 12
cdr3_aa: CASSKGNYGYTF
cdr3_nt: TGTGCCAGTAGTAAGGGAAACTATGGCTACACCTTC

v_call: TRBV5-1
clone_size: .
d_call: .
j_call: TRBJ1-4
cdr3_length: 13
cdr3_aa: CASSLGLNEKLFF
cdr3_nt: TGCGCCAGCAGCTTGGGTCTTAATGAAAAACTGTTTTTT

v_call: TRBV7-2
clone_size: few
d_call: .
j_call: TRBJ1-2
cdr3_length: 12
cdr3_aa: CASSVQGRGYTF
cdr3_nt: TGTGCCAGCAGCGTACAGGGTCGCGGCTACACCTTC

v_call: TRBV3-1/TRBV3-2
clone_size: .
d_call: TRBD1
j_call: TRBJ1-6
cdr3_length: 14
cdr3_aa: CASSLGQANSPLHF
cdr3_nt: TGTGCCAGCAGCCTGGGACAGGCCAATTCACCCCTCCACTTT